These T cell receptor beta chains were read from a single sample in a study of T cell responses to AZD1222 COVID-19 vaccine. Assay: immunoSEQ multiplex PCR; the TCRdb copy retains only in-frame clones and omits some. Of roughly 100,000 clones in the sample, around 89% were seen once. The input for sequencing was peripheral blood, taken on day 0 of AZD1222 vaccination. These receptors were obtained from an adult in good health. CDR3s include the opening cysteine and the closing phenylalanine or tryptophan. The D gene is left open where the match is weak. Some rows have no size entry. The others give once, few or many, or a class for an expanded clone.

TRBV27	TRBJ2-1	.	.	TGTGCCAGCAGTTTCGTTCCCCCCTCAGTGAATGAGCAGTTCTTC	CASSFVPPSVNEQFF
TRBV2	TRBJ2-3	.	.	TGTGCCAGCAGTGAAGGGCCGACCCGCGGAGATACGCAGTATTTT	CASSEGPTRGDTQYF
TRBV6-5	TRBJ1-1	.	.	TGTGCCAGCAGCCTCCGGGACCACCTAACTGAAGCTTTCTTT	CASSLRDHLTEAFF
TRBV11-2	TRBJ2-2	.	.	TGTGCCAGCAGCTTATTATTGCGTCGGATGAACACCGGGGAGCTGTTTTTT	CASSLLLRRMNTGELFF
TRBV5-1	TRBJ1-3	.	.	TGCGCCAGCAGCTTGAACTTGGACAGTGACGCTGGAAACACCATATATTTT	CASSLNLDSDAGNTIYF
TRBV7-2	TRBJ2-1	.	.	TGTGCCAGCAGCTTAGTAGGGAGCTGGGAGCAGTTCTTC	CASSLVGSWEQFF
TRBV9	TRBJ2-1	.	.	TGTGCCAGCAGCGTAGGGGGTTGGGGTGAGCAGTTCTTC	CASSVGGWGEQFF
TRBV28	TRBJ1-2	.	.	TGTGCCAGCAGTCTGATGACCGCCTATGGCTACACCTTC	CASSLMTAYGYTF
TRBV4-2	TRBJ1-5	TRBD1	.	TGTGCCAGCAGCCAAGCCGACAGGGGCCGTCAGCCCCAGCATTTT	CASSQADRGRQPQHF
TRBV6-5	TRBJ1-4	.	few	TGTGCCAGCAGTTACGGAGGGGCAACTAATGAAAAACTGTTTTTT	CASSYGGATNEKLFF
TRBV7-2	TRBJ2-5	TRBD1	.	TGTGCCAGCAGTTCCGGGACAGTAAAAGAGACCCAGTACTTC	CASSSGTVKETQYF
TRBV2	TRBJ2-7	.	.	TGTGCCAGCAGTCGGACCTACGAGCAGTACTTC	CASSRTYEQYF
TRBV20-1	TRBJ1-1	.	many	TGCAGTGGAAGGCCCACTGAAGCTTTCTTT	CSGRPTEAFF
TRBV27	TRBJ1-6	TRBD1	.	TGTGCCAGCAACCTGACAGGGATTAATTCACCCCTCCACTTT	CASNLTGINSPLHF
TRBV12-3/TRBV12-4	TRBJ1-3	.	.	TGTGCCAGCAGTCCACAGACAGGAAACACCATATATTTT	CASSPQTGNTIYF
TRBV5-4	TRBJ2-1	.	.	TGTGCCAGCAGCTTCCCGGGGTTGGACAATGAGCAGTTCTTC	CASSFPGLDNEQFF
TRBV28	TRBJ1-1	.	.	TGTGCCAGCAGTTTCTCCCCGGTCGCTGAAGCTTTCTTT	CASSFSPVAEAFF
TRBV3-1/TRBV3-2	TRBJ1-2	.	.	TGTGCCAGCAGCCTTATTATGGGGAGTGGGGACTATGGCTACACCTTC	CASSLIMGSGDYGYTF
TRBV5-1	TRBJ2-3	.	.	TGCGCCAGCAGCTTGGGCTCTCGTGGGTACAGCACAGATACGCAGTATTTT	CASSLGSRGYSTDTQYF
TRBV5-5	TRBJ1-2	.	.	TGTGCCAGCAGCTTGGGACAGTTGGATAACTATGGCTACACCTTC	CASSLGQLDNYGYTF
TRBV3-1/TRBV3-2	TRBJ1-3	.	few	TGTGCCAGCAGCCGCCTAACGGGGGCGTTTGGAAACACCATATATTTT	CASSRLTGAFGNTIYF
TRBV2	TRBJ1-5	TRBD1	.	TGTGCCAGCAGCGCCGGGACAGGGGGCTTGAGCAATCAGCCCCAGCATTTT	CASSAGTGGLSNQPQHF
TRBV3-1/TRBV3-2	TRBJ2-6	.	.	TGTGCCAGCAGCCAACCTCTTAAGACCCCACCTGGGGCCAACGTCCTGACTTTC	CASSQPLKTPPGANVLTF
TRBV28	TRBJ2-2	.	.	TGTGCCAGCAGAAATATTGAGAAGGAGCTGTTTTTT	CASRNIEKELFF
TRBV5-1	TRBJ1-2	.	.	TGCGCCAGCAGCTTGCTCGGGTTCGCACAGCAAGTTGATAACTATGGCTACACCTTC	CASSLLGFAQQVDNYGYTF
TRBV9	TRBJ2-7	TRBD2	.	TGTGCCAGCAGCGTAGGTGCGGGGGGTGGTTCCTACGAGCAGTACTTC	CASSVGAGGGSYEQYF
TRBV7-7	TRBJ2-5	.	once	TGTGCCAGCAGCTTAGGGGTTTCAGAGACCCAGTACTTC	CASSLGVSETQYF
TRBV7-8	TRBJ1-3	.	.	TGTGCCAGCAGCTTAGCCCCCCCACACCGAAACACCATATATTTT	CASSLAPPHRNTIYF
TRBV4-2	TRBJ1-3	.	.	TGTGCCAGCAGCCAATTGCAGGCAGGGCTGCACTCTGGAAACACCATATATTTT	CASSQLQAGLHSGNTIYF
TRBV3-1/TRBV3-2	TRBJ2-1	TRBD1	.	TGTGCCAGCAGCCCCCGAATCCCTGGACAGGGGGGAAGTGAGCAGTTCTTC	CASSPRIPGQGGSEQFF
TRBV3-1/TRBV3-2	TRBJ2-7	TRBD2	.	TGTGCCAGCAGCCAGGGACTAGCGGACTCCTACGAGCAGTACTTC	CASSQGLADSYEQYF
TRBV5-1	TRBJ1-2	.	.	TGCGCCAGCAGCTTGGCTCAGGAGAACTATGGCTACACCTTC	CASSLAQENYGYTF
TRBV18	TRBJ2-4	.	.	TGTGCCAGCTCACCACTACAGGGGGGGGCCAAAAACATTCAGTACTTC	CASSPLQGGAKNIQYF
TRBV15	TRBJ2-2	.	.	TGTGCCACCAGCGTTAAAAGAGGGCAGAACACCGGGGAGCTGTTTTTT	CATSVKRGQNTGELFF
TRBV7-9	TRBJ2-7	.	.	TGTGCCAGCAGCCCCCTGGATGCTTACGAGCAGTACTTC	CASSPLDAYEQYF
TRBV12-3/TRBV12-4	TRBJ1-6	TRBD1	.	TGTGCCAGCAGCCCAGACAGGGTTTCACCCCTCCACTTT	CASSPDRVSPLHF
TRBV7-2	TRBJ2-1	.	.	TGTGCCAGCAGCTGGAGGGACCACCAAATTGGGCAGTTCTTC	CASSWRDHQIGQFF
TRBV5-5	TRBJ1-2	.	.	TGTGCCAGCAGCTTGTCGACGATGAACTATGGCTACACCTTC	CASSLSTMNYGYTF
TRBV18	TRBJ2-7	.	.	TGTGCCAGCTCACCGATTGGGAACACCTACGAGCAGTACTTC	CASSPIGNTYEQYF
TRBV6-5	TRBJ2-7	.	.	TGTGCCAGCAGTTGGGGGACCGAGCAGTACTTC	CASSWGTEQYF
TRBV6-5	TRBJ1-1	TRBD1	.	TGTGCCAGCAGTTACTTTGGACAGGGTGAAGCTTTCTTT	CASSYFGQGEAFF
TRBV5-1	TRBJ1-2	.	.	TGCGCCAGCAGCTCGGGGCCCCAGGGCTATGGCTACACCTTC	CASSSGPQGYGYTF
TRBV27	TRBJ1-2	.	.	TGTGCCAGCAGTTTATCGATCGGGGGAGGGGCGACCTATGGCTACACCTTC	CASSLSIGGGATYGYTF
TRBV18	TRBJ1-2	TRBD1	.	TGTGCCAGCTCACCACGACAGGGGGCGGAGTATGGCTACACCTTC	CASSPRQGAEYGYTF
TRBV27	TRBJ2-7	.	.	TGTGCCAGCAGAAACTCCGGGACGGCCTACGAGCAGTACTTC	CASRNSGTAYEQYF
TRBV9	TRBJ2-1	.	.	TGTGCCAGCAGCGTAGAATACTACAATGAGCAGTTCTTC	CASSVEYYNEQFF
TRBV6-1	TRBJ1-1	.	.	TGTGCCAGCAGTGAAATCCTAGGCACTGAAGCTTTCTTT	CASSEILGTEAFF
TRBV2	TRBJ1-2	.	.	TGTGCCAGCCATGGGATTGACGACAGACCCTATGGCTACACCTTC	CASHGIDDRPYGYTF
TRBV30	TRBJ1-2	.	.	TGTGCCTGGAGTGACAGGGCCGTAGGCTATGGCTACACCTTC	CAWSDRAVGYGYTF
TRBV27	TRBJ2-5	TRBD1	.	TGTGCCAGCAAAAGGGACAGGGGGGGAGAGACCCAGTACTTC	CASKRDRGGETQYF
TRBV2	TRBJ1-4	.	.	TGTGCCAGCAGTCTAAACAGGGACATGGGTAATGAAAAACTGTTTTTT	CASSLNRDMGNEKLFF
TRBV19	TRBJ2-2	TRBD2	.	TGTGCCAGTAGTAGCCGACTAGCGGGAAGTATAGGGGAGCTGTTTTTT	CASSSRLAGSIGELFF